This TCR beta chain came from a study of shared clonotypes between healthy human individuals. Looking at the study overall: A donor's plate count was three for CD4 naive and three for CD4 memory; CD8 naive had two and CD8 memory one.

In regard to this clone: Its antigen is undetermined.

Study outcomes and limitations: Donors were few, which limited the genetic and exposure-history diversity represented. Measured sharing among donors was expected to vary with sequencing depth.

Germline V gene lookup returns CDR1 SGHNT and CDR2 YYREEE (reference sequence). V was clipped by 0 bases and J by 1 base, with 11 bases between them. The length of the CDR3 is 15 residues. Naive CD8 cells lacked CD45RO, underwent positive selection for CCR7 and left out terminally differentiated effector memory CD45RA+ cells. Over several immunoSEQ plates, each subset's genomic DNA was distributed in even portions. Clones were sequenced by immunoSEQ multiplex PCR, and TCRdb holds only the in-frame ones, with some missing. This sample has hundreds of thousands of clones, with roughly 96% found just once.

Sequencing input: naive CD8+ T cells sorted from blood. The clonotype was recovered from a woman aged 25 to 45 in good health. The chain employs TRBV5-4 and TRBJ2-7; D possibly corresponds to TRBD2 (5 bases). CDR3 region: CASSLAGSGSYEQYF. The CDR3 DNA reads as TGTGCCAGCAGCTTGGCCGGAAGCGGTTCCTACGAGCAGTACTTC.